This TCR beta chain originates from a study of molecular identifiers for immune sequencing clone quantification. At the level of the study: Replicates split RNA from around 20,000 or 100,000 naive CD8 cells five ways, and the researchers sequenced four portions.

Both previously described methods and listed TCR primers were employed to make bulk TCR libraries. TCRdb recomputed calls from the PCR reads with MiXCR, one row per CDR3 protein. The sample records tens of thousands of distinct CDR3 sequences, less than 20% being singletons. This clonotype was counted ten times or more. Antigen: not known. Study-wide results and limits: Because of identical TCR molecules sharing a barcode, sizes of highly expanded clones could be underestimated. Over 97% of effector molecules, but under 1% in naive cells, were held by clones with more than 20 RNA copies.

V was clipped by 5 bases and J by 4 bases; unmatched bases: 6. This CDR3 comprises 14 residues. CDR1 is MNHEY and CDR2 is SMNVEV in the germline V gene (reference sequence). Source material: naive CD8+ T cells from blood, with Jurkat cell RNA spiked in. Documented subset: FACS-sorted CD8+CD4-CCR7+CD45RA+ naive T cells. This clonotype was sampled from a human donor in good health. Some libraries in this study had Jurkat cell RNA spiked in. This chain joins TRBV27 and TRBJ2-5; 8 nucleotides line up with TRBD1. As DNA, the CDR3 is TGTGCCAGCAGTGCCCAGGGGGCGGGAGAGACCCAGTACTTC. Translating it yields CASSAQGAGETQYF.